Sequencing of this T cell receptor (beta chain) was carried out in a study of blood T cell repertoires in COVID-19. Study context: The samples span acute and convalescent COVID-19 from the United States, Italy and Spain.

Those who participated ranged in age from 18 to 89 years and resided in 20 to 25 US areas. Researchers sorted participants into cohorts using their self-reported clinical history. Before they entered the study, exposed participants had met a COVID-19 case within 2 weeks. TCRdb's copy holds only in-frame clones and misses some; the assay was immunoSEQ multiplex PCR. The sample includes fewer than 250,000 clones, 84% of them seen just once. CDR1 is SNHLY, CDR2 FYNNEI, per germline. CDR3 length equals 15 residues. Losses at the gene ends were 0 bases for V and 3 bases for J; bases not matched to a gene: 5.

The sequencing sample was made of PBMCs or T cells enriched from blood (not recorded which). The chain recombines TRBV2 with TRBJ2-7, with 7 bases that match TRBD1. This clonotype was obtained from a woman aged 30 to 39 who had been exposed to COVID-19. CDR3 loop: CASSEARDSFYEQYF. Written as DNA, the CDR3 is TGTGCCAGCAGTGAAGCCCGGGACAGCTTCTACGAGCAGTACTTC.